This TCR beta chain was sequenced during a study of blood T cell repertoires in COVID-19. Looking at the study overall: There were acute and convalescent COVID-19 samples, and they came from the United States, Italy and Spain. In each case, the material was cDNA or gDNA derived from T cells, B-cell-depleted T cells, or PBMCs.

Germline V gene data show CDR1 as KGHDR and CDR2 as SFDVKD. The V end was cut by 5 bases, the J end by 1 base, with 17 bases between. This CDR3 is built from 17 residues. Original handling: From reference gene primer amplification, estimates of nucleated cell counts were derived. TCRdb keeps only in-frame clones here, not all; method: immunoSEQ multiplex PCR. That table gives V, J and clone size, and the DNA gave D and trimming. The sample consists of about 69,000 clones, more than 75% of them appearing once. Input material: peripheral blood. This receptor was identified in a human donor in a cohort sampled during active COVID-19. The V and J genes are TRBV24-1 and TRBJ2-1, with D perhaps TRBD2 (5 bases). Here the CDR3 reads CATSATRAGASYNEQFF. In DNA, the CDR3 is TGTGCCACCAGTGCCACACGGGCGGGTGCATCCTACAATGAGCAGTTCTTC.